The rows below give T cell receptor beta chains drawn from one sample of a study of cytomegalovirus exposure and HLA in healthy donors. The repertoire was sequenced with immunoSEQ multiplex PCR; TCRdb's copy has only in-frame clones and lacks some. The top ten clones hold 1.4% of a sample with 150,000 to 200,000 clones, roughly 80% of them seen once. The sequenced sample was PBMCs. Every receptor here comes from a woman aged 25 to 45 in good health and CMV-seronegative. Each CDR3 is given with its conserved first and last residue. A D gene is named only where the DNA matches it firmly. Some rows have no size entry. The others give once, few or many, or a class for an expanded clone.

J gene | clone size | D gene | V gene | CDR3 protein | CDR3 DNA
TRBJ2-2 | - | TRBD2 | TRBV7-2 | CASSLRGLGERELFF | TGTGCCAGCAGCTTAAGGGGACTAGGCGAGAGGGAGCTGTTTTTT
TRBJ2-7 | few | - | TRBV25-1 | CASSGRSSEQYF | TGTGCCAGCAGTGGCAGGTCCTCCGAGCAGTACTTC
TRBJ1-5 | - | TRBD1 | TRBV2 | CASSDQGGWQPQHF | TGTGCCAGCAGTGACCAGGGGGGATGGCAGCCCCAGCATTTT
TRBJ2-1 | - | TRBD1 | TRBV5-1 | CASSSSAGQGVNEQFF | TGCGCCAGCTCCAGTAGCGCGGGACAGGGGGTCAATGAGCAGTTCTTC
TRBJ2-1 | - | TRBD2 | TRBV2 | CASGLAPHIGPFF | TGTGCCAGCGGACTAGCGCCCCACATCGGTCCGTTCTTC
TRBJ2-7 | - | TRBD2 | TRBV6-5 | CASSPSGGYSEQYF | TGTGCCAGCAGTCCGAGCGGGGGTTACTCCGAGCAGTACTTC
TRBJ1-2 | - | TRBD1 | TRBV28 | CASRPTSGTGTYGYTF | TGTGCCAGCAGGCCAACTTCCGGGACAGGAACCTATGGCTACACCTTC
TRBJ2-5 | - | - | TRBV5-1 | CASSLVLQETQYF | TGCGCCAGCAGCTTGGTTCTCCAAGAGACCCAGTACTTC
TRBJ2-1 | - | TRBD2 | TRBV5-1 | CASSSQAGGVGEQFF | TGCGCCAGCAGCTCTCAAGCGGGGGGGGTAGGTGAGCAGTTCTTC
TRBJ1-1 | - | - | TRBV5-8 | CASSFRGGTEAFF | TGTGCCAGCAGCTTCAGGGGTGGGACTGAAGCTTTCTTT
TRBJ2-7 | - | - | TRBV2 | CASSGHPTADYEQYF | TGTGCCAGCAGTGGCCATCCGACAGCAGATTACGAGCAGTACTTC
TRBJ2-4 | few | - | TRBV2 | CASSIRDTWTSF | TGTGCCAGCAGCATCCGGGACACCTGGACGTCCTTC
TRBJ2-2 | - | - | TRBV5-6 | CASSLDRGKNTGELFF | TGTGCCAGCAGCTTGGACCGGGGGAAAAACACCGGGGAGCTGTTTTTT
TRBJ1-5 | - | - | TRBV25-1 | CASSPGGRGGNQPQHF | TGTGCCAGCAGCCCCGGGGGGCGGGGTGGCAATCAGCCCCAGCATTTT
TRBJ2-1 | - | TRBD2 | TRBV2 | CASRPLAGAYNEQFF | TGTGCCAGCAGGCCCCTAGCGGGGGCTTACAATGAGCAGTTCTTC
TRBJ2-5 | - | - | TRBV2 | CATGIGGETQYF | TGTGCCACGGGAATTGGAGGAGAGACCCAGTACTTC
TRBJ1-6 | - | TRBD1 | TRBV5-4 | CASSLDRGLGSPLHF | TGTGCCAGCAGCTTGGACAGGGGGCTGGGTTCACCCCTCCACTTT
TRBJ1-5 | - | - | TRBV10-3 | CAISEPPGSGAGYSNQPQHF | TGTGCCATCAGTGAGCCCCCAGGGAGCGGGGCGGGTTATAGCAATCAGCCCCAGCATTTT
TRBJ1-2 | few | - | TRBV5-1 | CASSLDRPGSYGYTF | TGCGCCAGCAGCTTGGACCGCCCGGGAAGCTATGGCTACACCTTC
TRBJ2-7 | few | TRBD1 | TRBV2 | CASSPDRLGYEQYF | TGTGCCAGCAGTCCGGACAGGTTGGGCTACGAGCAGTACTTC
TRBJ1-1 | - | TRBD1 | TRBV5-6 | CASSSRTGDTEAFF | TGTGCCAGCAGCTCCCGGACAGGAGACACTGAAGCTTTCTTT
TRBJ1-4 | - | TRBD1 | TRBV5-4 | CASSKGQDEKLFF | TGTGCCAGCAGCAAGGGACAGGACGAAAAACTGTTTTTT
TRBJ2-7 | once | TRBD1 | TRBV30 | CAWSQGVAGSYEQYF | TGTGCCTGGAGTCAGGGGGTTGCAGGATCCTACGAGCAGTACTTC
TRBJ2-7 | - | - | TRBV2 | CASSEALWGESTYEQYF | TGTGCCAGCAGTGAAGCGCTGTGGGGAGAATCCACCTACGAGCAGTACTTC